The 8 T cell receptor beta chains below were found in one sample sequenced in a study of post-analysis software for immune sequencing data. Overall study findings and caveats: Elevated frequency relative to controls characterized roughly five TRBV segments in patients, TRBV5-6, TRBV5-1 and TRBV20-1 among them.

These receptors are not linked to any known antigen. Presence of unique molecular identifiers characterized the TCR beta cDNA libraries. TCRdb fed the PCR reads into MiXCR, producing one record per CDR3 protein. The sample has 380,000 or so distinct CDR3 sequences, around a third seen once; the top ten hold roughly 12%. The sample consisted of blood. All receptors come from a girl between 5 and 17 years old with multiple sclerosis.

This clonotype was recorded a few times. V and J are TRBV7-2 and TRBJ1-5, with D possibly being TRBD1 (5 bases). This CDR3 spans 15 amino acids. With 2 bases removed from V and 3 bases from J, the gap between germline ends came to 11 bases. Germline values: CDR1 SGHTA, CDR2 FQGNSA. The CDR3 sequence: CASSLSSGTNQPQHF. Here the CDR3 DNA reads TGTGCCAGCAGCTTAAGCTCAGGGACCAATCAGCCCCAGCATTTT. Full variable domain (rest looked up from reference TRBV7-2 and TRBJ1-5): GAGVSQSPSNKVTEKGKDVELRCDPISGHTALYWYRQSLGQGLEFLIYFQGNSAPDKSGLPSDRFSAERTGGSVSTLTIQRTQQEDSAVYLCASSLSSGTNQPQHFGDGTRLSIL.

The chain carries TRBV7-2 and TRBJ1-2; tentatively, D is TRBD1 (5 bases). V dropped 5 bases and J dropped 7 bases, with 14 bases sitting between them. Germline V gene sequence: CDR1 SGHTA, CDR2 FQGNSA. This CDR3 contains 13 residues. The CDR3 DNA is TGTGCCAGCAGCCAGGGCCCCGGTCTTGGCTACACCTTC. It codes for CASSQGPGLGYTF.

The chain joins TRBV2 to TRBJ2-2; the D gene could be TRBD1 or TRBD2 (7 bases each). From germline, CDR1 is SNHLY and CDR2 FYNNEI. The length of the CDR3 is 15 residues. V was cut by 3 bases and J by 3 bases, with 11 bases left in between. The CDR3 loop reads CASSEGGGDTGELFF. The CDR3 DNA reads TGTGCCAGCAGTGAGGGAGGGGGCGACACCGGGGAGCTGTTTTTT.

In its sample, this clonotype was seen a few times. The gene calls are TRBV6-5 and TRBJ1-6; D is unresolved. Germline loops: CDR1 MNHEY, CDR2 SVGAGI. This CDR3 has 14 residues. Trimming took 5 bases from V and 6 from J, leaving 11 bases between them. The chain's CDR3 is CASSIRWSNSPLHF. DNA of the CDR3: TGTGCCAGCAGTATCAGGTGGAGTAATTCACCCCTCCACTTT.

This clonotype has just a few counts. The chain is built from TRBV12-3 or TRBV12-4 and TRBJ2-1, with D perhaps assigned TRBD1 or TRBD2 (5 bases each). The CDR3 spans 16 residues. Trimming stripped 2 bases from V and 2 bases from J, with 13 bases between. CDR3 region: CASSLSGTKTYNEQFF. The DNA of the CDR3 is TGTGCCAGCAGTTTATCCGGGACGAAAACCTACAATGAGCAGTTCTTC.

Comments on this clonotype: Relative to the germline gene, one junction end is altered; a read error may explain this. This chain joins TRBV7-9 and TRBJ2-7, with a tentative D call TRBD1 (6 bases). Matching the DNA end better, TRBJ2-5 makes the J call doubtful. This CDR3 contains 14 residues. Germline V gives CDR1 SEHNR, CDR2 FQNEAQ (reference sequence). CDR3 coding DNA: TGTGCCAGCACCTTAACAGGGCTGGGAGAGACCCAGTACTTC. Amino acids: CASTLTGLGETQYF.

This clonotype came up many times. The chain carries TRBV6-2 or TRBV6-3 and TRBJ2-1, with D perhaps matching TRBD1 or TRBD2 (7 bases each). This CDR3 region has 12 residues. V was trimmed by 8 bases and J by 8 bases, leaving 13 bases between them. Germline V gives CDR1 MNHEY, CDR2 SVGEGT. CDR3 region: CASWEGADEQFF. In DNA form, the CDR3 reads TGTGCCAGCTGGGAGGGGGCGGATGAGCAGTTCTTC.

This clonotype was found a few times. The CDR3 sequence is CASSPMDFYEQYF. CDR3 DNA: TGTGCCAGCAGCCCGATGGACTTCTACGAGCAGTACTTC. V is TRBV7-9 and J is TRBJ2-7; D may be TRBD2 (5 bases). The germline V gene has CDR1 SEHNR and CDR2 FQNEAQ (reference sequence). Trimming pared 5 bases from V and 3 bases from J, leaving 11 bases between. The CDR3 runs to 13 residues. Drawing the rest from reference TRBV7-9 and TRBJ2-7, the complete variable domain is DTGVSQNPRHKITKRGQNVTFRCDPISEHNRLYWYRQTLGQGPEFLTYFQNEAQLEKSRLLSDRFSAERPKGSFSTLEIQRTEQGDSAMYLCASSPMDFYEQYFGPGTRLTVT.